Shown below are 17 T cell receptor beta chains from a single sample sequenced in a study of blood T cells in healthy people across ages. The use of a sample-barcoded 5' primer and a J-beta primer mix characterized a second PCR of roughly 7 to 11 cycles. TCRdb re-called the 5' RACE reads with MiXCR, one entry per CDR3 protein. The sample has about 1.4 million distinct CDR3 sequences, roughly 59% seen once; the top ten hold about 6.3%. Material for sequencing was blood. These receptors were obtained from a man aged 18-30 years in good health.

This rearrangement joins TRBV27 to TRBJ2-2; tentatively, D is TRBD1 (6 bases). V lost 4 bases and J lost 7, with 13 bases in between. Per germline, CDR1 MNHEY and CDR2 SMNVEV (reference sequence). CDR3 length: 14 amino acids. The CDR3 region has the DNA TGTGCCAGCAGTTCCAGGGGTTTTGACGGGGAGCTGTTTTTT. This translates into CASSSRGFDGELFF.

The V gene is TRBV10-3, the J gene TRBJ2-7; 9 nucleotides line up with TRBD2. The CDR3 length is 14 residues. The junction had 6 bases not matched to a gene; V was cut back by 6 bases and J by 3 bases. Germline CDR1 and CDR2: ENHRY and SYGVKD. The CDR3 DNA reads TGTGCCATCAGCGAAGCGGGAGGACGCTACGAGCAGTACTTC. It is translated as CAISEAGGRYEQYF.

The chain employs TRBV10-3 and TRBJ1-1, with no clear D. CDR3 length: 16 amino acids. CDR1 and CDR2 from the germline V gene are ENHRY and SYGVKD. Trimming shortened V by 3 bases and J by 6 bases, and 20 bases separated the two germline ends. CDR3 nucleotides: TGTGCCATCAGTGACCGCCACTCTCCGCCGACGGCTGAAGCTTTCTTT. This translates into CAISDRHSPPTAEAFF.

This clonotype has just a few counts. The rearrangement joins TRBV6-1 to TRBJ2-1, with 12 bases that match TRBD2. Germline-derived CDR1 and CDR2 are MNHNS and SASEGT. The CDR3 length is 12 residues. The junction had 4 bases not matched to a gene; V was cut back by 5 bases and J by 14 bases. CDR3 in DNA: TGTGCCAGCAGTCTAGCGGGAGGGGTGGAGTTCTTC. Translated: CASSLAGGVEFF.

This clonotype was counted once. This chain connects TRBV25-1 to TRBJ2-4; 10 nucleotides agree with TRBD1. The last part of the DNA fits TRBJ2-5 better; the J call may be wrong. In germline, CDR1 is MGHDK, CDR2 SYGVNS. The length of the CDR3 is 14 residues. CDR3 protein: CASSATGGAETQYF. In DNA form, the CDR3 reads TGTGCCAGCAGTGCGACAGGGGGCGCGGAGACCCAGTACTTC.

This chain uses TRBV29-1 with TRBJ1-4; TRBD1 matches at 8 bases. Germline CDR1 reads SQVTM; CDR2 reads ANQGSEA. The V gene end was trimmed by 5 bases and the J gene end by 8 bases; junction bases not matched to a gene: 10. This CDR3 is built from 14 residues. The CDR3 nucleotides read TGCAGCGTTTCCTCAGGGGGCGGGAGAGAAAAACTGTTTTTT. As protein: CSVSSGGGREKLFF.

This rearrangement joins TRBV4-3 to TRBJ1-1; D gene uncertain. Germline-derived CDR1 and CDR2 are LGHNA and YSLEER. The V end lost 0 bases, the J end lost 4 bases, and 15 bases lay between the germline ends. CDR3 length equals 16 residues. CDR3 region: CASSQEEAGPITEAFF. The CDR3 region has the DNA TGCGCCAGCAGCCAAGAAGAGGCAGGTCCAATCACTGAAGCTTTCTTT.

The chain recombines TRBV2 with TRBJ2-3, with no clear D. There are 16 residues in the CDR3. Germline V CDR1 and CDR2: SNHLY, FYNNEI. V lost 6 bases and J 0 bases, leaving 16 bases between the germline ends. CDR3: CASRDPHFSSTDTQYF. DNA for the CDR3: TGTGCCAGCAGAGACCCTCACTTCTCTAGCACAGATACGCAGTATTTT.

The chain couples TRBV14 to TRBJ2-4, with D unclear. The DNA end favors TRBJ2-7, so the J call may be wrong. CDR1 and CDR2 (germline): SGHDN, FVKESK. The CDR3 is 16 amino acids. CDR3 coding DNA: TGTGCCAGCAGCCAAGATCACAGTGGTTTGGGTTACGAGCAGTACTTC. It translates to CASSQDHSGLGYEQYF.

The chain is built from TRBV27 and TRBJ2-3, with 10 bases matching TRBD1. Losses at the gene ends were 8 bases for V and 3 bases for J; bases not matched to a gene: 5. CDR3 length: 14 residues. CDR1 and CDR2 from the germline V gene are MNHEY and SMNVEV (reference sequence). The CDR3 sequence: CASAPGQGTDTQYF. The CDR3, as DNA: TGTGCCAGCGCGCCGGGACAGGGGACAGATACGCAGTATTTT.

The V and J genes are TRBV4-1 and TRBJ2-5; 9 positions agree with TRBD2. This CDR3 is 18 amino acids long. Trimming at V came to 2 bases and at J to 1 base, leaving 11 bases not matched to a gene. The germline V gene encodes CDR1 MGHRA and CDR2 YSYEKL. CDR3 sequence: CASSQRTTSSGAQETQYF. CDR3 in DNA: TGCGCCAGCAGCCAACGGACAACCTCTAGCGGGGCCCAAGAGACCCAGTACTTC.

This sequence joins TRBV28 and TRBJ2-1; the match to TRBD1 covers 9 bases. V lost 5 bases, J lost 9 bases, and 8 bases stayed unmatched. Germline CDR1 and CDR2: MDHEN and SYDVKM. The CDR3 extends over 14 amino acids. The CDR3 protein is CASSRTGGFGEQFF. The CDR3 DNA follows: TGTGCCAGCAGTCGTACAGGGGGCTTCGGTGAGCAGTTCTTC.

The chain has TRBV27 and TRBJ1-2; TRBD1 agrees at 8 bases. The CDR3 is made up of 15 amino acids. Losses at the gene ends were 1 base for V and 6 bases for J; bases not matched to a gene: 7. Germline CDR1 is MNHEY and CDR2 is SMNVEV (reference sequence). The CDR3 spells CASSLYQGAGNGYTF. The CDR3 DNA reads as TGTGCCAGCAGTTTATATCAGGGGGCTGGGAATGGCTACACCTTC.

Written as DNA, the CDR3 is TGTGCCACGCCTATCTCTGGGGCCAACGTCCTGACTTTC. This sequence encodes CATPISGANVLTF. This rearrangement joins TRBV15 to TRBJ2-6; D is unclear. Germline CDR1 and CDR2: LNHNV and YYDKDF (reference sequence). This CDR3 has 13 amino acids. V was pared by 9 bases and J by 0 bases, with 6 bases between.

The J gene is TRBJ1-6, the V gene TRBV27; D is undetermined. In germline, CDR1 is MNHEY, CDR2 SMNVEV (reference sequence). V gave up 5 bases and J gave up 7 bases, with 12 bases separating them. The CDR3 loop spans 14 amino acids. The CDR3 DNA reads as TGTGCCAGCAGTCTCCCCCAGAGAAATTCACCCCTCCACTTT. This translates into CASSLPQRNSPLHF.

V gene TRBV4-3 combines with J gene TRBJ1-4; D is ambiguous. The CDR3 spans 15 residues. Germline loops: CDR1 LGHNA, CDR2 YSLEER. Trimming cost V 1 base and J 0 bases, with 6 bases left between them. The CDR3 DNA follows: TGCGCCAGCAGCCAAGGGTCTTCAACTAATGAAAAACTGTTTTTT. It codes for CASSQGSSTNEKLFF.

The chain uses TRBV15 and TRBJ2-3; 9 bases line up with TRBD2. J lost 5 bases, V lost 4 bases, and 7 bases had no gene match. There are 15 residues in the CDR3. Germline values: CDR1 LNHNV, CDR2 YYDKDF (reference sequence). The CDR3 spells CATSTERGERDTQYF. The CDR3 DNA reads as TGTGCCACCAGCACCGAGCGGGGGGAAAGAGATACGCAGTATTTT.